What follows is one T cell receptor beta chain and its context. This sample stems from a study of CD8+CD57+ T cells in acquired aplastic anemia. The use of genomic DNA as template underpinned the TCR beta VDJ and CDR3 profiling. Each CDR3 protein gets one entry after TCRdb re-called the reads with MiXCR. The sample records around 430,000 distinct CDR3 sequences, around 30% being singletons. Sequencing involved patients with CD8+CD57+ cell expansion previously shown by flow cytometry. This sequence was found in a human donor with aplastic anemia. The specimen sequenced was sorted CD4+, CD8+, or CD8+CD57+ T cells (not recorded which) from PBMCs.

CDR3 residues: CASSQPGQGSNGNTIYF. The CDR3 nucleotides are TGCGCCAGCAGCCAACCGGGACAGGGGAGCAATGGAAACACCATATATTTT. J is TRBJ1-3 and V is TRBV4-1; 10 bases map to TRBD1. After removal of 2 bases from V and 3 bases from J, the junction contained 7 bases not matched to a gene. The CDR3 contains 17 residues. The germline V gene encodes CDR1 MGHRA and CDR2 YSYEKL.